This passage covers 18 T cell receptor beta chains from one sample sequenced in a study of blood T cell repertoires in COVID-19. Profiled with immunoSEQ multiplex PCR; TCRdb holds only in-frame clones, not every one. The sample includes over 200,000 clones, 75% to 85% of them seen just once. Input material: peripheral blood. These receptors came from a man between 40 and 49 years old who had recovered from COVID-19.

V gene TRBV4-3 combines with J gene TRBJ2-5; maybe TRBD2 (6 bases). V lost 0 bases to trimming and J lost 5 bases, with 10 bases between them. Germline lookup yields CDR1 LGHNA and CDR2 YSLEER. The CDR3 extends over 14 amino acids. CDR3 in amino acids: CASSQDYGSETQYF. The CDR3 bases are TGCGCCAGCAGCCAAGATTACGGGAGCGAGACCCAGTACTTC.

The sample holds a few counts of this clone. CDR3 sequence reads: CASSPNLGQGNEQFF. The CDR3 nucleotides read TGTGCCAGCAGCCCCAACCTAGGACAGGGTAATGAGCAGTTCTTC. This chain links TRBV7-9 with TRBJ2-1; 8 nucleotides align to TRBD1. The CDR3 covers 15 residues. After removal of 5 bases from V and 7 bases from J, the junction contained 10 bases not matched to a gene. Germline V gives CDR1 SEHNR, CDR2 FQNEAQ (reference sequence).

The rearrangement joins TRBV18 to TRBJ1-1; D unclear. The germline V gene encodes CDR1 KGHSH and CDR2 LQKENI. The CDR3 consists of 13 residues. V was trimmed by 6 bases and J by 4 bases, leaving 12 bases between them. In nucleotides, the CDR3 is TGTGCCAGCTCCGGGGTGGAGGGCACTGAAGCTTTCTTT. This codes for CASSGVEGTEAFF.

V usage is TRBV11-3 and J usage is TRBJ2-7; 8 bases map to TRBD1. V trimming: 5 bases; J trimming: 6 bases; junction bases outside the gene matches: 15. The CDR3 is 16 residues long. From germline, CDR1 is SGHNT and CDR2 YENEEA. CDR3 residues: CASSPSPTGALSEQYF. The CDR3 DNA reads TGTGCCAGCAGCCCGAGCCCGACAGGGGCGCTTTCCGAGCAGTACTTC.

CDR3 protein: CASSLALAASTDTQYF. In DNA form, the CDR3 reads TGCGCCAGCAGCTTGGCGCTAGCGGCTAGCACAGATACGCAGTATTTT. V gene TRBV5-1 combines with J gene TRBJ2-3; 7 bases fit TRBD2. From germline, CDR1 is SGHRS and CDR2 YFSETQ. CDR3 length: 16 amino acids. With 0 bases clipped from V and 0 bases from J, the junction kept 4 bases outside the gene matches.

J is TRBJ2-3 and V is TRBV10-1, with 10 nucleotides matching TRBD2. This CDR3 contains 15 residues. Unmatched junction bases numbered 7, after V lost 8 bases and J lost 2 bases. Germline CDR1 and CDR2: WNHNN and SYGVQD (reference sequence). The CDR3 DNA is TGCGCCAGCCTAGCGACTAGCGGGTCCACAGATACGCAGTATTTT. Protein: CASLATSGSTDTQYF.

J is TRBJ2-1 and V is TRBV11-3; 12 bases align to TRBD2. The V gene end was trimmed by 4 bases and the J gene end by 15 bases; junction bases not matched to a gene: 7. Looked up from germline, CDR1 is SGHNT and CDR2 is YENEEA. CDR3 length: 13 residues. The CDR3 spells CASSWPRTSGVFF. The CDR3, as DNA: TGTGCCAGCAGCTGGCCCAGGACTAGCGGGGTGTTCTTC.

The chain links TRBV19 to TRBJ2-7, with D perhaps TRBD1 (6 bases). CDR1 LNHDA and CDR2 SQIVND come from the germline V gene (reference sequence). The CDR3 runs to 13 residues. The V end was cut by 3 bases, the J end by 3 bases, with 9 bases between. CDR3 in DNA: TGTGCCAGTAGTATGGGACATGACTACGAGCAGTACTTC. The encoded protein is CASSMGHDYEQYF.

The chain recombines TRBV4-3 with TRBJ2-1; tentative D call: TRBD1 (6 bases). The CDR3 covers 14 residues. V lost 3 bases to trimming and J lost 13 bases, with 19 bases between them. Looked up from germline, CDR1 is LGHNA and CDR2 is YSLEER. CDR3 nucleotides: TGCGCCAGCAGCCAGGAGGCCTACAGGGTCCAACAGTTCTTC. It encodes CASSQEAYRVQQFF.

This rearrangement joins TRBV15 to TRBJ2-1, with 10 bases fitting TRBD2. This CDR3 is built from 16 residues. V dropped 2 bases and J dropped 7; count of bases not matched to a gene: 8. CDR1 is LNHNV and CDR2 is YYDKDF in the germline V gene (reference sequence). CDR3 sequence: CATSRRQREGLNEQFF. CDR3 in DNA: TGTGCCACCAGCAGACGTCAGCGGGAGGGATTGAATGAGCAGTTCTTC.

This clone has just one count. The chain carries TRBV5-4 and TRBJ1-3; D gene unclear. Deletions cut 6 bases from V and 1 base from J, with 8 bases between. The CDR3 loop spans 13 amino acids. The germline CDR1 and CDR2 sequences are SGHNT and YYREEE (reference sequence). In nucleotides, the CDR3 is TGTGCCAGCATCGAGGGTTCTGGAAACACCATATATTTT. Protein product: CASIEGSGNTIYF.

The chain carries TRBV14 and TRBJ1-2; D is perhaps TRBD1 (5 bases). Germline assignment: CDR1 SGHDN and CDR2 FVKESK. The CDR3 is made up of 12 amino acids. The V gene lost 2 bases and the J gene lost 4 bases, with 5 bases spanning the gap. CDR3 nucleotides: TGTGCCAGCAGCCAACAGGGCTATGGCTACACCTTC. It is translated as CASSQQGYGYTF.

The chain is built from TRBV19 and TRBJ2-3; 10 bases are shared with TRBD1. This CDR3 is 14 amino acids long. The V segment lost 9 bases and the J segment 5 bases; nucleotides outside the gene matches: 8. Germline V gene lookup returns CDR1 LNHDA and CDR2 SQIVND (reference sequence). In DNA, the CDR3 is TGTGCCAGCAATAGACAGGGGGCTGGAGATACGCAGTATTTT. This gives the protein CASNRQGAGDTQYF. Supplemented by reference TRBV19 and TRBJ2-3, the full variable domain reads DGGITQSPKYLFRKEGQNVTLSCEQNLNHDAMYWYRQDPGQGLRLIYYSQIVNDFQKGDIAEGYSVSREKKESFPLTVTSAQKNPTAFYLCASNRQGAGDTQYFGPGTRLTVL.

J is TRBJ2-1 and V is TRBV6-5; TRBD1 agrees at 9 bases. The CDR3 contains 15 residues. Trimming removed 4 bases from V and 8 bases from J; junction bases left unmatched: 9. Per the germline V gene, CDR1 is MNHEY and CDR2 is SVGAGI. The CDR3 DNA is TGTGCCAGCAGTTCTCGGGACAGGGTCTCCTATGAGCAGTTCTTC. Protein sequence: CASSSRDRVSYEQFF.

This clone was seen just once. This rearrangement joins TRBV6-2 or TRBV6-3 to TRBJ1-2; tentatively, D is TRBD1 (6 bases). The CDR3 runs 12 residues. V lost 6 bases, J lost 4 bases, and 9 bases lay in between. In germline, CDR1 is MNHEY, CDR2 SVGEGT. The CDR3 DNA is TGTGCCAGCAGCGAACAGGGCTATGGCTACACCTTC. Protein sequence: CASSEQGYGYTF.

This chain joins TRBV4-3 and TRBJ2-7, with 9 bases fitting TRBD1. The CDR3 contains 15 residues. J was trimmed by 3 bases and V by 1 base; bases with no gene match: 4. The germline gives CDR1 LGHNA, CDR2 YSLEER. The CDR3 sequence: CASSQGSTGGYEQYF. DNA for the CDR3: TGCGCCAGCAGCCAAGGATCGACAGGGGGCTACGAGCAGTACTTC.

This chain connects TRBV11-3 to TRBJ1-1, with D perhaps TRBD1 (5 bases). Germline assignment: CDR1 SGHNT and CDR2 YENEEA. V lost 8 bases, J lost 10 bases, and 17 bases lay in between. The CDR3 totals 12 residues. The CDR3 sequence: CASAKTAERAFF. CDR3 DNA sequence: TGTGCCAGCGCGAAGACAGCCGAACGAGCTTTCTTT.

CDR3 loop: CASSPGDYNEQFF. The CDR3 DNA reads as TGTGCCAGTAGTCCGGGAGATTACAATGAGCAGTTCTTC. The J gene is TRBJ2-1, the V gene TRBV19; a weak D match, TRBD2 (6 bases). Per germline, CDR1 LNHDA and CDR2 SQIVND (reference sequence). The length of the CDR3 is 13 residues. Trimming stripped 5 bases from V and 4 bases from J, with 9 bases between.